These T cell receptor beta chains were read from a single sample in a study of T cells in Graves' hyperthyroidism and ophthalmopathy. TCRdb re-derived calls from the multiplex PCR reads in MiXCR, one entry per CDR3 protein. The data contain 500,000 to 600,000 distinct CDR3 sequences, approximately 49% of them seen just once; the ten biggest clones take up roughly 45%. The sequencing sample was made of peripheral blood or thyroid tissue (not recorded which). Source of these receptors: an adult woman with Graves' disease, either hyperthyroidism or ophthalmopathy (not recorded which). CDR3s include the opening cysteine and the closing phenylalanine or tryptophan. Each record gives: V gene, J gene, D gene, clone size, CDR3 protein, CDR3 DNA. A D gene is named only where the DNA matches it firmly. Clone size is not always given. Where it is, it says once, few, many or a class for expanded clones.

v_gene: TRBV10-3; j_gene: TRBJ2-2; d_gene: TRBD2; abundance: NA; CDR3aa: CAIRGLAGVGSGELFF; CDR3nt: TGTGCCATCAGGGGACTAGCGGGAGTCGGTTCCGGGGAGCTGTTTTTT
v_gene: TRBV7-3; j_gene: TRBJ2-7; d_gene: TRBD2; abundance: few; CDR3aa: CASSSRATSGRPEQYF; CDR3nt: TGTGCCAGCAGCTCGAGAGCGACTAGCGGGAGGCCCGAGCAGTACTTC
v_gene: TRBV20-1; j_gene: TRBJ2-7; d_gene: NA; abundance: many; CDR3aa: CSARQDYEQYF; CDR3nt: TGCAGTGCTAGGCAGGACTACGAGCAGTACTTC
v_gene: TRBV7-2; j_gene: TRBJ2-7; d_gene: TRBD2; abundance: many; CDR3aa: CASSPESGVWSYEQYF; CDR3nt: TGTGCCAGCAGCCCAGAGAGCGGGGTCTGGTCCTACGAGCAGTACTTC
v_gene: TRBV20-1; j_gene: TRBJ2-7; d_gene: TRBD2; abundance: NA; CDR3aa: CSARDPLSSGRSSHEQYF; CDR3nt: TGCAGTGCTAGAGACCCTCTGAGTAGCGGGAGGTCCTCCCACGAGCAGTACTTC
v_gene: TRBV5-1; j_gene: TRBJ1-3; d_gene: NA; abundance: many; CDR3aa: CASSLGGDPGNTIYF; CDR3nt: TGCGCCAGCAGCTTGGGGGGGGATCCTGGAAACACCATATATTTT
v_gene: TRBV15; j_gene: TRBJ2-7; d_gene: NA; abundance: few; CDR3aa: CATSHTYEQYF; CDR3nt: TGTGCCACCAGCCACACCTACGAGCAGTACTTC
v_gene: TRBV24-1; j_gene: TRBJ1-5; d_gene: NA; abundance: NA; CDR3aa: CATSVGTNQPQHF; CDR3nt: TGTGCCACCAGTGTGGGGACCAATCAGCCCCAGCATTTT
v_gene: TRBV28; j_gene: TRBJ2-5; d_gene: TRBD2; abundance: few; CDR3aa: CVTKVASGKETQYF; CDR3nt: TGTGTAACGAAGGTGGCTAGCGGGAAAGAGACCCAGTACTTC
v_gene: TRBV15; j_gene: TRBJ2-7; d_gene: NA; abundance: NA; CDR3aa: CATHPGPAAPGYEQYF; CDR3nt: TGTGCCACTCACCCGGGTCCTGCGGCCCCCGGCTACGAGCAGTACTTC
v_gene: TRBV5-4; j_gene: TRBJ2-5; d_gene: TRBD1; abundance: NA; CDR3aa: CASSRTTGESGETQYF; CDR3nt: TGTGCCAGCAGCCGAACGACAGGGGAGTCTGGGGAGACCCAGTACTTC
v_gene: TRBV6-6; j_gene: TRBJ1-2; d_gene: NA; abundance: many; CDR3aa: CASSYSTEYYGYTF; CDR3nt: TGTGCCAGCAGTTACTCGACAGAATACTATGGCTACACCTTC
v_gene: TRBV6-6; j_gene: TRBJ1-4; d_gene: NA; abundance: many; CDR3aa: CASSYSTPLNEKLFF; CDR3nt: TGTGCCAGCAGTTACTCGACGCCACTCAATGAAAAACTGTTTTTT
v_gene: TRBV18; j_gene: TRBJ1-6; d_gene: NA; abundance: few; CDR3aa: CASSPGGFDSPLHF; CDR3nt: TGTGCCAGCTCACCCGGGGGTTTTGATTCACCCCTCCACTTT
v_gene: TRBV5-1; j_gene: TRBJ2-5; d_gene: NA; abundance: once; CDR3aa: CASSARPGRETQYF; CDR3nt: TGCGCCAGCAGCGCCCGGCCGGGGCGAGAGACCCAGTACTTC
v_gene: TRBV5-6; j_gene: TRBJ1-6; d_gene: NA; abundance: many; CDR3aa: CASSFRGYNSPLHF; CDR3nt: TGTGCCAGCAGCTTCCGGGGGTATAATTCACCCCTCCACTTT
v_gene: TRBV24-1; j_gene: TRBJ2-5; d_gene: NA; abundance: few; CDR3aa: CATSDGEAQYF; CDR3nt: TGTGCCACCAGTGATGGGGAGGCCCAGTACTTC
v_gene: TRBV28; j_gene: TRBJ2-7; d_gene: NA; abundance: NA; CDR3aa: CASSLRLRGIGEQYF; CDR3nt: TGTGCCAGCAGTTTGCGGCTCCGGGGTATCGGGGAGCAGTACTTC
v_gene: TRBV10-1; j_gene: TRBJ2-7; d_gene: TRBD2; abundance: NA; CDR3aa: CASSLTSRSGEQYF; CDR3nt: TGCGCCAGCAGCCTGACTAGCCGGAGCGGGGAGCAGTACTTC
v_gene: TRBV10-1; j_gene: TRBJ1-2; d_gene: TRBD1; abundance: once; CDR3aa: CASSDGTVSGYTF; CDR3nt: TGCGCCAGCAGTGATGGGACAGTGAGCGGCTACACCTTC
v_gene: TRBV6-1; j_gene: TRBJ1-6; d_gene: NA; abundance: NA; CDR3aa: CASSEADRIYNSPLHF; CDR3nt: TGTGCCAGCAGTGAAGCCGACAGAATCTATAATTCACCCCTCCACTTT
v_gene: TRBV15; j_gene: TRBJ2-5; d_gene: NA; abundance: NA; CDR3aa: CATSRDHGSNQPQYF; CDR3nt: TGTGCCACCAGCAGAGATCACGGTAGCAATCAGCCCCAGTACTTC
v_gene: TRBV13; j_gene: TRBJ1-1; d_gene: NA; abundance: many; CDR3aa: CASSAYGGADNTEAFF; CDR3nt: TGTGCCAGCAGCGCCTACGGGGGGGCTGATAACACTGAAGCTTTCTTT
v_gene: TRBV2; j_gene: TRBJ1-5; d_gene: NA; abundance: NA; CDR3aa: CAKGRGSNQPQHF; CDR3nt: TGTGCCAAAGGACGAGGTAGCAATCAGCCCCAGCATTTT
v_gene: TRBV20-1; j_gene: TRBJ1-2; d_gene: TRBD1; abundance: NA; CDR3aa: CSARDMGQGDDGYTF; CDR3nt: TGCAGTGCTAGGGATATGGGACAGGGCGACGATGGCTACACCTTC
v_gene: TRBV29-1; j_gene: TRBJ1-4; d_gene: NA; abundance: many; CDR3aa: CSVEDRGGEKLFF; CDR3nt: TGCAGCGTTGAAGATCGGGGGGGTGAAAAACTGTTTTTT